This T cell receptor beta chain was documented in a study of shared clonotypes between healthy human individuals. Study-wide findings and caveats: Compared with clonotypes that all four donors shared, non-shared clonotypes had lower generation probabilities.

In regard to this clone: Its target is unknown.

This table comes from immunoSEQ multiplex PCR, and its TCRdb copy is limited to in-frame clones, with some not included. The sample lists about a million clones; roughly 77% were seen once. With V trimmed by 5 bases and J by 5 bases, 5 bases remained unmatched. CDR3 length equals 14 residues. The germline V gene encodes CDR1 LNHDA and CDR2 SQIVND (reference sequence). The clonotype originates from a man aged 18 to 35 in good health. Some clones in this sample may be carry-over from other donors' samples. The V gene is TRBV19, the J gene TRBJ2-2; TRBD2 matches at 7 bases. The specimen sequenced was memory CD4+ T cells from PBMCs. Subset specified: CD45RA-negative fraction. Here the CDR3 reads CASSYGGSTGELFF. Written as DNA, the CDR3 is TGTGCCAGTAGTTATGGCGGGAGTACCGGGGAGCTGTTTTTT.